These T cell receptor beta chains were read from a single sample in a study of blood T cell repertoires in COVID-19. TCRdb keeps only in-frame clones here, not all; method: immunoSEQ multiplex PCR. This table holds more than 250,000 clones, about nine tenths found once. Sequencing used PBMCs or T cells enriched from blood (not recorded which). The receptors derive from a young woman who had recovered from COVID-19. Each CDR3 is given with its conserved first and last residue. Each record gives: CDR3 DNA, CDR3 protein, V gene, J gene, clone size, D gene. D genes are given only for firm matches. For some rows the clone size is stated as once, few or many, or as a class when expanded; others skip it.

TGTGCCAGCTCACCACGCGGGACAACTAATGAAAAACTGTTTTTT	CASSPRGTTNEKLFF	TRBV18	TRBJ1-4	-	-
TGTGCCATCAGTGACGTATCGACAGGCGCCCAGTACTTC	CAISDVSTGAQYF	TRBV10-3	TRBJ2-5	-	-
TGTGCCAGCAGACCGGTACTTAGCAATCAGCCCCAGCATTTT	CASRPVLSNQPQHF	TRBV2	TRBJ1-5	-	-
TGTGCCGCACGGGTTAGGCAGGGGGAAGGTCCCCAGCATTTT	CAARVRQGEGPQHF	TRBV30	TRBJ1-5	few	TRBD1
TGTGCCAGCAGTATCCAGGGGGTATCACCCCTCCACTTT	CASSIQGVSPLHF	TRBV25-1	TRBJ1-6	-	TRBD1
TGCGCCAGCAGCCAAGCCGGTAGCATTACCGGGGAGCTGTTTTTT	CASSQAGSITGELFF	TRBV4-1	TRBJ2-2	-	-
TGTGCCAGTAGTATGAGTCCGAGGGGGCGAATCGGGTCACCCCTCCACTTT	CASSMSPRGRIGSPLHF	TRBV19	TRBJ1-6	once	TRBD1
TGTGCCAGCAGTCCGACAGGGAAGGGATACAATGAGCAGTTCTTC	CASSPTGKGYNEQFF	TRBV28	TRBJ2-1	-	TRBD1
TGTGCCAGCAGCCTCCTACCACCGACGGGGATCAATTCACCCCTCCACTTT	CASSLLPPTGINSPLHF	TRBV3-1/TRBV3-2	TRBJ1-6	-	-
TGTGCCAGCAGCGTAGTCCTGAATTCACCCCTCCACTTT	CASSVVLNSPLHF	TRBV9	TRBJ1-6	once	-
TGTGCCAGCTCACCTTATCCTAATAGCAATCAGCCCCAGCATTTT	CASSPYPNSNQPQHF	TRBV18	TRBJ1-5	-	-
TGCAGCGTTGGGGCTTTGGTCGGAGGGGACTATGGCTACACCTTC	CSVGALVGGDYGYTF	TRBV29-1	TRBJ1-2	-	-
TGTGCCAGCAGCGCCAGGGATTCACCCCTCCACTTT	CASSARDSPLHF	TRBV9	TRBJ1-6	-	-
TGTGCCAGCAGTTTCCTTGGACTGAGGGACTGGCGGGGTCGCACAGATACGCAGTATTTT	CASSFLGLRDWRGRTDTQYF	TRBV28	TRBJ2-3	-	-
TGTGCCAGCAGCTTAACGGGGGCGGGAGGGGAGCAGTACTTC	CASSLTGAGGEQYF	TRBV7-9	TRBJ2-7	once	TRBD2
TGTGCCAGCAGCCACAGGTCCACCACCGGGGAGCTGTTTTTT	CASSHRSTTGELFF	TRBV3-1/TRBV3-2	TRBJ2-2	-	-
TGCGCCAGCAGTCGGACAGAAGGGGGCACAGATACGCAGTATTTT	CASSRTEGGTDTQYF	TRBV10-1	TRBJ2-3	-	-
TGTGCCAGCAGCTTGGATGGCGGGAGTAGGAGCTATGAGCAGTTCTTC	CASSLDGGSRSYEQFF	TRBV5-4	TRBJ2-1	-	TRBD2
TGCGCCAGCAGTGAGTCAGCTGGGATCGGGATTTACGAGCAGTACTTC	CASSESAGIGIYEQYF	TRBV10-2	TRBJ2-7	-	-
TGTGCCAGCAGCTCTACGGTTAGCGGAGGCACAGATACGCAGTATTTT	CASSSTVSGGTDTQYF	TRBV11-2	TRBJ2-3	-	-
TGCGCCAGCAGCCTCCAGGCCGGGGGTGGGGGCTACACCTTC	CASSLQAGGGGYTF	TRBV5-1	TRBJ1-2	-	-
TGTGCCAGCAGCTCAGGAGGTTCCTACGAGCAGTACTTC	CASSSGGSYEQYF	TRBV11-2	TRBJ2-7	-	-
TGTGCCAGTAGTGACCAGACAGTTGAAAAACTGTTTTTT	CASSDQTVEKLFF	TRBV19	TRBJ1-4	-	-
TGTGCCAGCAGCTTAGCCGGGACAGGGGCTGGCTACACCTTC	CASSLAGTGAGYTF	TRBV7-9	TRBJ1-2	-	TRBD1
TGTGCCAGCAGCTTATCTCTTAGCCCGCAGTACTTC	CASSLSLSPQYF	TRBV13	TRBJ2-5	-	-
TGCGCCAGCAGCTCCCGGACAGTCGGGACCCTCGGCGAGCAGTACTTC	CASSSRTVGTLGEQYF	TRBV5-1	TRBJ2-7	-	-
TGTGCCAGCAGTACCAGCGCCTACAATGAGCAGTTCTTC	CASSTSAYNEQFF	TRBV11-1	TRBJ2-1	-	-
TGTGCCACCAGTGGGGGACAAGGGGAAAAACTGTTTTTT	CATSGGQGEKLFF	TRBV24-1	TRBJ1-4	-	-
TGTGCCAGCAGCCAATCGGGCACAGATACGCAGTATTTT	CASSQSGTDTQYF	TRBV7-2	TRBJ2-3	-	-
TGTGCCACCGACGAGGCTTCAGGAGGGAATGAGCAGTTCTTC	CATDEASGGNEQFF	TRBV15	TRBJ2-1	-	-
TGCGCCAGCAGTGAGTCCTCGCTAGTCAGCGATACGCAGTATTTT	CASSESSLVSDTQYF	TRBV10-1	TRBJ2-3	-	-
TGTGCCAGCAGTTTAGGGCTAGCGGGGGAGCAGTACTTC	CASSLGLAGEQYF	TRBV27	TRBJ2-7	once	TRBD2
TGTGCCAGCAGCAGCGGACTGACCTCTGGAAACACCATATATTTT	CASSSGLTSGNTIYF	TRBV28	TRBJ1-3	-	-
TGTGCCAGCAGTTTTTACCGAGGGCCCGGTCACTTT	CASSFYRGPGHF	TRBV28	TRBJ1-6	-	-
TGTGCCAGTCTGGGGACAGGGCCTGAAAAACTGTTTTTT	CASLGTGPEKLFF	TRBV28	TRBJ1-4	-	TRBD1
TGTGCCAGCAGCGCACTCGACGGGGGCACTGAAGCTTTCTTT	CASSALDGGTEAFF	TRBV9	TRBJ1-1	-	-
TGTGCCAGCAGTTTATCGCCGACAGGGGCCAGGTCACCCCTCCACTTT	CASSLSPTGARSPLHF	TRBV27	TRBJ1-6	-	TRBD1
TGTGCCAGCAGCCAGGAGACAGGGTGGGAAACTGAAGCTTTCTTT	CASSQETGWETEAFF	TRBV4-2	TRBJ1-1	-	TRBD1
TGTGCCAGCAGCGGACAGGGTAGCTATGGCTACACCTTC	CASSGQGSYGYTF	TRBV6-5	TRBJ1-2	-	TRBD1
TGTGCCAGCATGAGGACAGGGAATCTTGGCTACACCTTC	CASMRTGNLGYTF	TRBV11-2	TRBJ1-2	-	TRBD1
TGTGCCAGCGCCGAACAAGTCAGGGAGCAGTACTTC	CASAEQVREQYF	TRBV7-6	TRBJ2-7	-	-
TGTGCCAGCAGCTTAGACGGAGGACAGCCCCAGCATTTT	CASSLDGGQPQHF	TRBV7-9	TRBJ1-5	-	-
TGTGCCAGCAGCGATTCGCCAGGGGGATCTAATGAAAAACTGTTTTTT	CASSDSPGGSNEKLFF	TRBV7-9	TRBJ1-4	-	TRBD1
TGTGCCAGCAGCCTATTTACTTACGACAGGGCAGGCGGCTACACCTTC	CASSLFTYDRAGGYTF	TRBV5-6	TRBJ1-2	-	TRBD1
TGTGCCAGCAGTTCGTTCAGACAGATTTATAGCAATCAGCCCCAGCATTTT	CASSSFRQIYSNQPQHF	TRBV28	TRBJ1-5	-	-
TGTGCCAGCAGCGATGATAGGGACAGGGCGTCCTACGAGCAGTACTTC	CASSDDRDRASYEQYF	TRBV13	TRBJ2-7	-	TRBD1
TGTGCCAGCAGTCTCGGACAGCAGCCCCAGCATTTT	CASSLGQQPQHF	TRBV12-3/TRBV12-4	TRBJ1-5	-	-
TGTGCCAGTAGTAGACAGGGGGATCAGCCCCAGCATTTT	CASSRQGDQPQHF	TRBV19	TRBJ1-5	-	TRBD1
TGTGCCAGCAGCCAAGCTAGCGGGGCGACCGGGGAGCTGTTTTTT	CASSQASGATGELFF	TRBV14	TRBJ2-2	few	TRBD2
TGTGCCAGCATAGGGGGGGTTGGTGAAAAACTGTTTTTT	CASIGGVGEKLFF	TRBV28	TRBJ1-4	-	-